This TCR beta chain was recorded in a study of T cells in narcolepsy. Clones were read by immunoSEQ multiplex PCR, and TCRdb kept only the in-frame ones, dropping some. The sample records 25,000 to 35,000 clones, around 79% being singletons. There are 10 residues in the CDR3. Per germline, CDR1 MNHNS and CDR2 SASEGT. The V and J ends lost 7 bases and 8 bases respectively, with 6 bases between them. Sequencing used CD45RA- memory CD4+ T cells from PBMCs. This receptor was taken from a human donor with narcolepsy. The genes are TRBV6-1 and TRBJ2-1; D is unclear. CDR3 sequence (DNA): TGTGCCAGCATAAGCGATGAGCAGTTCTTC. Protein: CASISDEQFF.